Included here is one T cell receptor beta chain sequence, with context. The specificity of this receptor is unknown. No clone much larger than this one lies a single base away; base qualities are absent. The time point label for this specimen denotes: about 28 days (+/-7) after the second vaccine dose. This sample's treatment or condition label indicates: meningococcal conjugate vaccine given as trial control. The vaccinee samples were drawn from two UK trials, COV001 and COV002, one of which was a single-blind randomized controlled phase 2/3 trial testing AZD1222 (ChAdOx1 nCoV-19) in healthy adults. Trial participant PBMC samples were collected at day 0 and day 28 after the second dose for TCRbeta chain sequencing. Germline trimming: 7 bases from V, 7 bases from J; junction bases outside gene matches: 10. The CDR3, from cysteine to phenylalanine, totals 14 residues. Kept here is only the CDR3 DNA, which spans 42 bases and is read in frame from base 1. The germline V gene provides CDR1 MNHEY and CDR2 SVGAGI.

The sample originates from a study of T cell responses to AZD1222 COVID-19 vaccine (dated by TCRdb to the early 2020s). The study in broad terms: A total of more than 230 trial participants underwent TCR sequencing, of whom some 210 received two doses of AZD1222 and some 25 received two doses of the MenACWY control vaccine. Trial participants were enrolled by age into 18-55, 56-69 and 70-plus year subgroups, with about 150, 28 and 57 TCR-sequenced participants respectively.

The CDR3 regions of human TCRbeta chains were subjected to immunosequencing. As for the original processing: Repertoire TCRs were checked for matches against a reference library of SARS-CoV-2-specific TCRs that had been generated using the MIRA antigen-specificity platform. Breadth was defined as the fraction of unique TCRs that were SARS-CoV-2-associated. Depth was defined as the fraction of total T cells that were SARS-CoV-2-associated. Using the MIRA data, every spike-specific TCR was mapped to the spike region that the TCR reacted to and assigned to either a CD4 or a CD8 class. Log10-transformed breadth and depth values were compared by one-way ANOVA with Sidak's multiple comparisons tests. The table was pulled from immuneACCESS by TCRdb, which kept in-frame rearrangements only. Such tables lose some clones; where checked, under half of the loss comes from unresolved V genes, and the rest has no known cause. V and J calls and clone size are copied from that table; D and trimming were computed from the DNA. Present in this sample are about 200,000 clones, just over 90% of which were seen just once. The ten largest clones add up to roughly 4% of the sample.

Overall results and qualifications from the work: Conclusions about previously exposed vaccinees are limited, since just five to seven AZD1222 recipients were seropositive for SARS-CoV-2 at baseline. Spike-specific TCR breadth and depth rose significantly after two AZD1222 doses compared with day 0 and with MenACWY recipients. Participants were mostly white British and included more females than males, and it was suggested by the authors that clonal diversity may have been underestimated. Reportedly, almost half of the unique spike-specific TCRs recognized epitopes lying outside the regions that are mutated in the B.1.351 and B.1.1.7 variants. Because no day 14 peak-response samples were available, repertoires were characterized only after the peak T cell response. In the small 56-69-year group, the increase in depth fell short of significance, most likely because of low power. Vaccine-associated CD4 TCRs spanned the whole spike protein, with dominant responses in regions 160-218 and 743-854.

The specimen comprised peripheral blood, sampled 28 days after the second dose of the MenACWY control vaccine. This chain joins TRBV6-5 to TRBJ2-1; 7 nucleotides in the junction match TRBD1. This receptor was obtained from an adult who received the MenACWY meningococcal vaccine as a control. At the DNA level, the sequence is TGTGCCAGCATTATTCAGTACAGGGGAAATGAGCAGTTCTTC. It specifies CASIIQYRGNEQFF.